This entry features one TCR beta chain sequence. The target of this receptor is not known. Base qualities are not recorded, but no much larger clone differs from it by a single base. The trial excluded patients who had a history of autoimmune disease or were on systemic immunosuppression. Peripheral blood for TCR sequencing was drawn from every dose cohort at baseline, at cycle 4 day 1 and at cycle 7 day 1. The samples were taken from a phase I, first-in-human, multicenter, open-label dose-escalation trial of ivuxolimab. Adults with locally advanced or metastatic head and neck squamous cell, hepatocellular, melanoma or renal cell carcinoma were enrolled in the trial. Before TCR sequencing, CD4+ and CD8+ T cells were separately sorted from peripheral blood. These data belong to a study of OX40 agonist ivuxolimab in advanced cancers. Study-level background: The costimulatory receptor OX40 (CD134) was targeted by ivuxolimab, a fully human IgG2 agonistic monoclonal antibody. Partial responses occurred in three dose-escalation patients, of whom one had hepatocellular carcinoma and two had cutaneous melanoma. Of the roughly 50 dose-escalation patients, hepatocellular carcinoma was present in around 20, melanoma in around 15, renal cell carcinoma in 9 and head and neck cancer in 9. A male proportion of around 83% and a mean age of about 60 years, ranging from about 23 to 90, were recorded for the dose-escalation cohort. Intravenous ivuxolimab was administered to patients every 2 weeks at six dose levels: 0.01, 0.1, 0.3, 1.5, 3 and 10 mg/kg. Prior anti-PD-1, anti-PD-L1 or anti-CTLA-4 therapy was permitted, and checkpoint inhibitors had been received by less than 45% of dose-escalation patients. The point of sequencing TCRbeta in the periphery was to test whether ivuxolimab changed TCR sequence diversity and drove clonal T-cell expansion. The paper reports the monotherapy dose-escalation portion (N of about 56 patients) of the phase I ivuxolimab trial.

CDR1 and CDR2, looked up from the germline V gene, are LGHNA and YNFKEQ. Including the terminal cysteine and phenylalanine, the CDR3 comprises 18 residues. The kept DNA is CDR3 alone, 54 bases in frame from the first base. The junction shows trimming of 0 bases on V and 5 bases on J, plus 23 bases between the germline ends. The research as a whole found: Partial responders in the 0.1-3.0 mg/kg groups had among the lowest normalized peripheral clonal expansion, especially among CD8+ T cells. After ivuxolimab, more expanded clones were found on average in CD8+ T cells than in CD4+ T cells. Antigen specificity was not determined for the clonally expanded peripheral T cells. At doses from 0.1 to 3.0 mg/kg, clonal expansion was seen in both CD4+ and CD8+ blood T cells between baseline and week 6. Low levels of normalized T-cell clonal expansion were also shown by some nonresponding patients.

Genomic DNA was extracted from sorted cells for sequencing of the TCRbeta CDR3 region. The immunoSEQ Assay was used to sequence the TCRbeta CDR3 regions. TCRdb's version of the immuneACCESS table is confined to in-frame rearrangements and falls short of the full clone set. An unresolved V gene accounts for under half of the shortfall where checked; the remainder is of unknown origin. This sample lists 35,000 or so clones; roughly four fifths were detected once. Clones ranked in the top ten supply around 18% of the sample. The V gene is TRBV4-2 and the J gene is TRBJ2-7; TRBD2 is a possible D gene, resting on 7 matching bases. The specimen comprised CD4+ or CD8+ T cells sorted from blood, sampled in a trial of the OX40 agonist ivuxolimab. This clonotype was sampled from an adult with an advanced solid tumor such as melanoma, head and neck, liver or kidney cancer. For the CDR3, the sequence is CASSQDGVGGLSPNEQYF. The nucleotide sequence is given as TGTGCCAGCAGCCAAGATGGGGTCGGGGGGCTTTCTCCCAACGAGCAGTACTTC.